Listed below are T cell receptor beta chains from one sample, sequenced in a study of response to subunit inactivated influenza vaccine. Each CDR3 protein is one row after TCRdb ran MiXCR on the RT-PCR reads. This table has around 790,000 distinct CDR3 sequences, 21% appearing once. The sample here was PBMCs from blood, taken 5 to 6 days after vaccination. The receptors originated from a man in his forties or fifties who received an inactivated influenza vaccine. The CDR3 runs from the conserved cysteine through the conserved F or W. Each record gives: CDR3 length, J gene, V gene, D gene, clone size, CDR3 protein, CDR3 DNA. The D gene is left open where the match is weak. Clone size is stated in some rows and not others, as once, few, many or a class when expanded.

length: 15; J: TRBJ2-7; V: TRBV29-1; D: TRBD1; size: few; CDR3: CSVDGMTGKGDEQYF; DNA: TGCAGCGTTGATGGGATGACAGGGAAAGGCGACGAGCAGTACTTC
length: 14; J: TRBJ2-1; V: TRBV20-1; D: -; size: -; CDR3: CSAGDVSSYNEQFF; DNA: TGCAGTGCTGGGGACGTAAGCTCCTACAATGAGCAGTTCTTC
length: 13; J: TRBJ1-4; V: TRBV30; D: -; size: many; CDR3: CAWGRQLNEKLFF; DNA: TGTGCCTGGGGGAGGCAGCTAAATGAAAAACTGTTTTTT
length: 14; J: TRBJ2-7; V: TRBV12-3/TRBV12-4; D: -; size: few; CDR3: CASSLAGFGSEQYF; DNA: TGTGCCAGCAGTTTAGCAGGGTTCGGCAGCGAGCAGTACTTC
length: 15; J: TRBJ2-2; V: TRBV7-2; D: TRBD2; size: few; CDR3: CASSISGINTGELFF; DNA: TGTGCCAGCAGCATTAGCGGGATAAATACCGGGGAGCTGTTTTTT
length: 14; J: TRBJ2-7; V: TRBV20-1; D: -; size: few; CDR3: CSARGGEIYYEQYF; DNA: TGCAGTGCTAGGGGTGGGGAAATCTACTACGAGCAGTACTTC
length: 16; J: TRBJ1-2; V: TRBV11-2; D: TRBD1; size: many; CDR3: CASSSGGQGSGYGYTF; DNA: TGTGCCAGCAGCTCAGGGGGGCAGGGGAGTGGCTATGGCTACACCTTC
length: 11; J: TRBJ2-7; V: TRBV6-2/TRBV6-3; D: -; size: -; CDR3: CATYTPYEQYF; DNA: TGTGCCACCTATACCCCCTACGAGCAGTACTTC
length: 17; J: TRBJ2-1; V: TRBV25-1; D: -; size: few; CDR3: CASSILGGRTEDNEQFF; DNA: TGTGCCAGCAGTATCCTGGGGGGGCGGACGGAGGACAATGAGCAGTTCTTC
length: 18; J: TRBJ1-6; V: TRBV21-1; D: -; size: few; CDR3: CASSVRWGDGDYNSPLHF; DNA: TGTGCCAGCAGCGTACGTTGGGGGGACGGTGATTATAATTCACCCCTCCACTTT
length: 15; J: TRBJ1-1; V: TRBV4-1; D: -; size: few; CDR3: CASSPSTGGDTEAFF; DNA: TGCGCCAGCAGCCCCTCGACAGGAGGAGACACTGAAGCTTTCTTT
length: 14; J: TRBJ2-4; V: TRBV27; D: -; size: few; CDR3: CASSFGPGVNIQYF; DNA: TGTGCCAGCAGTTTTGGGCCGGGAGTAAACATTCAGTACTTC
length: 17; J: TRBJ2-2; V: TRBV5-1; D: TRBD2; size: -; CDR3: CASSLVTTSGDTGELFF; DNA: TGCGCCAGCAGCTTGGTAACGACTAGCGGTGACACCGGGGAGCTGTTTTTT
length: 11; J: TRBJ2-7; V: TRBV29-1; D: TRBD1; size: many; CDR3: CSVGQVYEQYF; DNA: TGCAGCGTAGGACAGGTCTACGAGCAGTACTTC
length: 15; J: TRBJ2-1; V: TRBV28; D: TRBD1; size: -; CDR3: CASSRNRGNYNEQFF; DNA: TGTGCCAGCAGTCGAAACAGGGGGAACTACAATGAGCAGTTCTTC
length: 12; J: TRBJ2-5; V: TRBV4-1; D: -; size: -; CDR3: CASSHHLGTQYF; DNA: TGCGCCAGCAGCCACCACTTGGGGACCCAGTACTTC
length: 12; J: TRBJ1-1; V: TRBV7-9; D: -; size: -; CDR3: CASAQGLTEAFF; DNA: TGTGCCAGCGCGCAGGGGTTGACTGAAGCTTTCTTT
length: 13; J: TRBJ1-1; V: TRBV12-3/TRBV12-4; D: -; size: -; CDR3: CASSLATGSEAFF; DNA: TGTGCCAGCAGCTTAGCCACAGGGTCTGAAGCTTTCTTT
length: 14; J: TRBJ2-7; V: TRBV5-1; D: TRBD2; size: few; CDR3: CASSPQIAGGEQYF; DNA: TGCGCCAGCAGCCCCCAAATAGCGGGAGGCGAGCAGTACTTC
length: 16; J: TRBJ2-7; V: TRBV7-9; D: -; size: -; CDR3: CASSFKSSGGTYEQYF; DNA: TGTGCCAGCAGCTTTAAGTCCAGCGGCGGGACCTACGAGCAGTACTTC
length: 14; J: TRBJ1-1; V: TRBV19; D: -; size: -; CDR3: CASTTLQQNTEAFF; DNA: TGTGCCAGTACCACCTTACAGCAGAACACTGAAGCTTTCTTT
length: 16; J: TRBJ1-5; V: TRBV6-1; D: TRBD1; size: -; CDR3: CASSRGQGVSNQPQHF; DNA: TGTGCCAGCAGCCGCGGACAGGGGGTAAGCAATCAGCCCCAGCATTTT
length: 15; J: TRBJ2-1; V: TRBV4-2; D: TRBD2; size: -; CDR3: CASSRTGTSVGEQFF; DNA: TGTGCCAGCAGCCGAACCGGGACTAGCGTTGGTGAGCAGTTCTTC
length: 13; J: TRBJ2-5; V: TRBV28; D: -; size: -; CDR3: CATSEGPEGSQYF; DNA: TGTGCCACCAGCGAGGGCCCGGAGGGGTCCCAGTACTTC
length: 15; J: TRBJ1-1; V: TRBV5-1; D: TRBD1; size: few; CDR3: CASSPRPGQGTEAFF; DNA: TGCGCCAGCAGCCCGAGGCCGGGACAGGGAACTGAAGCTTTCTTT
length: 13; J: TRBJ1-1; V: TRBV12-3/TRBV12-4; D: -; size: -; CDR3: CASGAGRNTEAFF; DNA: TGTGCCAGCGGCGCAGGGAGGAACACTGAAGCTTTCTTT
length: 15; J: TRBJ2-1; V: TRBV6-2/TRBV6-3; D: -; size: many; CDR3: CASSYSTPAYNEQFF; DNA: TGTGCCAGCAGTTACTCAACCCCAGCCTACAATGAGCAGTTCTTC
length: 17; J: TRBJ1-1; V: TRBV28; D: TRBD1; size: -; CDR3: CASSMRQGRTENTEAFF; DNA: TGTGCCAGCAGTATGAGACAGGGGCGAACCGAGAACACTGAAGCTTTCTTT
length: 13; J: TRBJ2-5; V: TRBV29-1; D: -; size: many; CDR3: CSVAITGQETQYF; DNA: TGCAGCGTTGCGATAACAGGGCAAGAGACCCAGTACTTC
length: 16; J: TRBJ2-3; V: TRBV4-2; D: TRBD2; size: few; CDR3: CASSQDAGVSTDTQYF; DNA: TGTGCCAGCAGCCAAGATGCGGGGGTGAGCACAGATACGCAGTATTTT
length: 20; J: TRBJ1-4; V: TRBV20-1; D: TRBD1; size: many; CDR3: CSARDLYSGQSGTTNEKLFF; DNA: TGCAGTGCTAGAGATCTGTACTCGGGACAGTCGGGAACAACTAATGAAAAACTGTTTTTT
length: 13; J: TRBJ2-1; V: TRBV5-1; D: -; size: -; CDR3: CASSVRGRDEQFF; DNA: TGCGCCAGCAGCGTTAGGGGTAGGGATGAGCAGTTCTTC
length: 15; J: TRBJ2-3; V: TRBV12-3/TRBV12-4; D: -; size: -; CDR3: CASSLHGTSTDTQYF; DNA: TGTGCCAGCAGTTTGCACGGTACTAGCACAGATACGCAGTATTTT
length: 13; J: TRBJ2-7; V: TRBV29-1; D: -; size: -; CDR3: CSVGEGSYYEQYF; DNA: TGCAGCGTTGGAGAAGGGAGTTACTACGAGCAGTACTTC
length: 15; J: TRBJ2-1; V: TRBV4-1; D: TRBD1; size: few; CDR3: CASSQGQGVYNEQFF; DNA: TGCGCCAGCAGCCAAGGGCAGGGGGTTTACAATGAGCAGTTCTTC
length: 16; J: TRBJ2-1; V: TRBV7-8; D: TRBD2; size: few; CDR3: CASSPRLAGGKNEQFF; DNA: TGTGCCAGCAGCCCAAGACTAGCGGGGGGAAAGAATGAGCAGTTCTTC
length: 15; J: TRBJ1-5; V: TRBV24-1; D: -; size: few; CDR3: CATSEPRDSNQPQHF; DNA: TGTGCCACCAGTGAGCCCCGGGACAGCAATCAGCCCCAGCATTTT
length: 15; J: TRBJ2-3; V: TRBV24-1; D: -; size: -; CDR3: CATSGWEYGTDTQYF; DNA: TGTGCCACCAGTGGGTGGGAGTACGGCACAGATACGCAGTATTTT
length: 17; J: TRBJ2-1; V: TRBV20-1; D: -; size: -; CDR3: CSARLRSGVWSYNEQFF; DNA: TGCAGTGCTAGGCTAAGGTCGGGGGTATGGTCCTACAATGAGCAGTTCTTC
length: 17; J: TRBJ1-5; V: TRBV12-3/TRBV12-4; D: -; size: -; CDR3: CASSFKSGSLSNQPQHF; DNA: TGTGCCAGCAGTTTCAAGTCTGGAAGCCTTAGCAATCAGCCCCAGCATTTT
length: 13; J: TRBJ2-5; V: TRBV30; D: TRBD1; size: -; CDR3: CAWGTGNGETQYF; DNA: TGTGCCTGGGGGACAGGGAATGGAGAGACCCAGTACTTC
length: 13; J: TRBJ2-5; V: TRBV2; D: -; size: -; CDR3: CASSGAGTETQYF; DNA: TGTGCCAGCAGTGGGGCAGGGACAGAGACCCAGTACTTC
length: 15; J: TRBJ2-2; V: TRBV12-3/TRBV12-4; D: -; size: -; CDR3: CASSFSIANTGELFF; DNA: TGTGCCAGCAGTTTTAGCATCGCGAACACCGGGGAGCTGTTTTTT
length: 15; J: TRBJ2-2; V: TRBV2; D: TRBD2; size: -; CDR3: CASKPTTSSGGELFF; DNA: TGTGCCAGCAAACCCACGACTAGCTCGGGCGGGGAGCTGTTTTTT
length: 13; J: TRBJ2-1; V: TRBV20-1; D: TRBD2; size: few; CDR3: CSASWREVGEQFF; DNA: TGCAGTGCTAGTTGGCGGGAGGTTGGTGAGCAGTTCTTC